The clone carrying this T cell receptor beta chain was counted many times. TCRdb analysed the RACE reads with MiXCR anew, one entry per CDR3 protein. The data hold tens of thousands of distinct CDR3 sequences, with 9.5% to 15% observed a single time. This entry belongs to a study of human T cells and chemical hapten exposure. The time point: patch test 3, about 24 weeks after DPC sensitization. This sample's treatment: therapeutic diphenylcyclopropenone sensitization with weekly scalp DPC. This CDR3 region has 15 residues. The germline CDR1 and CDR2 sequences are SEHNR and FQNEAQ (reference sequence). The germline V and J ends were trimmed by 0 bases and 7 bases, with 16 bases remaining between them.

The V call is TRBV7-9, the J call TRBJ2-7; D uncertain. This material consisted of whole blood, taken in connection with sensitization to the hapten diphenylcyclopropenone (DPC). The sequence was obtained from a man aged 25-45 years with alopecia areata. Some clones in this sample may be carry-over from other donors' samples. The CDR3, as DNA: TGTGCCAGCAGCTTAGCCTACATGGGGTTGAGGGAGCAGTACTTC. This gives the protein CASSLAYMGLREQYF.